Each of the 9 T cell receptor beta chains below was sequenced from the same sample in a study of cytomegalovirus exposure and HLA in healthy donors. Primers: 60 Vbeta forward and 13 Jbeta reverse. TCRdb's table, derived via immunoSEQ multiplex PCR, lists solely in-frame clones and lacks some. In the table there are tens of thousands of clones, about 80% of which are singletons. Material: PBMCs. These receptors were taken from a man aged 50 or older in good health and CMV-seropositive.

The chain carries TRBV6-5 and TRBJ1-4, with 7 bases matching TRBD1. CDR1 is MNHEY and CDR2 is SVGAGI in the germline V gene. The V gene end was trimmed by 0 bases and the J gene end by 12 bases; junction bases not matched to a gene: 4. The CDR3 is 13 residues long. As DNA, the CDR3 is TGTGCCAGCAGTTACTCGAGGGGGCTAGAACTGTTTTTT. Protein sequence: CASSYSRGLELFF.

The gene calls are TRBV14 and TRBJ1-1; D unresolved. This CDR3 is built from 13 residues. The germline V gene has CDR1 SGHDN and CDR2 FVKESK. V was trimmed by 0 bases and J by 3 bases, leaving 5 bases between them. The chain's CDR3 is CASSQDPYTEAFF. As DNA, the CDR3 is TGTGCCAGCAGCCAAGACCCCTACACTGAAGCTTTCTTT. The variable domain in full, with the rest retrieved from reference TRBV14 and TRBJ1-1, is EAGVTQFPSHSVIEKGQTVTLRCDPISGHDNLYWYRRVMGKEIKFLLHFVKESKQDESGMPNNRFLAERTGGTYSTLKVQPAELEDSGVYFCASSQDPYTEAFFGQGTRLTVV.

This clone was counted between two and nine times. The chain employs TRBV19 and TRBJ1-2; D is perhaps TRBD1 (6 bases). Looked up from germline, CDR1 is LNHDA and CDR2 is SQIVND (reference sequence). This CDR3 spans 13 amino acids. Trimming took off 1 base at V and 4 bases at J, with 7 bases between the two ends. The CDR3 DNA reads TGTGCCAGTAGTATAGGGGGGCTCTATGGCTACACCTTC. Its translation: CASSIGGLYGYTF.

The chain couples TRBV30 to TRBJ1-1; no definite D call. The V end was cut by 5 bases, the J end by 0 bases, with 10 bases between. The length of the CDR3 is 13 residues. Germline assignment: CDR1 GTSNPN and CDR2 SVGIG (reference sequence). The CDR3 nucleotides read TGTGCCTGGTATGACGGGTTGAACACTGAAGCTTTCTTT. This codes for CAWYDGLNTEAFF.

This chain connects TRBV2 to TRBJ2-2, with a tentative D call TRBD1 (5 bases). The CDR3 spans 13 residues. The V end was cut by 4 bases, the J end by 7 bases, with 10 bases between. CDR1 is SNHLY and CDR2 is FYNNEI in the germline V gene. CDR3 in DNA: TGTGCCAGCAGTGTGGTCAGGGACGGGGAGCTGTTTTTT. Translating it yields CASSVVRDGELFF.

This clone has only one observation. The chain carries TRBV5-4 and TRBJ1-2; D call uncertain. The CDR3 sequence is 15 residues long. V was trimmed by 0 bases and J by 4 bases, leaving 13 bases between them. Germline V CDR1 and CDR2: SGHNT, YYREEE (reference sequence). The CDR3 sequence: CASSLDSPGGYGYTF. The CDR3 DNA is TGTGCCAGCAGCTTGGATTCTCCAGGTGGCTATGGCTACACCTTC.

The V gene is TRBV29-1, the J gene TRBJ1-2, with no clear D. V lost 3 bases, J lost 2 bases, and 7 bases lay in between. Germline CDR1 is SQVTM and CDR2 is ANQGSEA. The CDR3 is 12 amino acids. CDR3 sequence: CSVERQNYGYTF. CDR3 bases: TGCAGCGTTGAGAGGCAGAACTATGGCTACACCTTC.

This clone was seen only once. The V and J genes are TRBV7-3 and TRBJ1-1; a weak D match, TRBD1 (6 bases). Germline-derived CDR1 and CDR2 are SGHTA and FQGTGA. Trimming left V 3 bases short and J 8 bases short, with 10 bases between. The CDR3 is 12 amino acids. CDR3 sequence (DNA): TGTGCCAGCAGCTTCAACACAGGGGAAGCTTTCTTT. It specifies CASSFNTGEAFF.

This chain uses TRBV7-9 with TRBJ2-1, with D perhaps matching TRBD1 (5 bases). CDR3 length equals 18 residues. Germline V lookup: CDR1 SEHNR, CDR2 FQNEAQ (reference sequence). Trimming removed 5 bases from V and 6 bases from J, with 26 bases in between. CDR3 loop: CASSPRATDGQGVNEQFF. The CDR3 region has the DNA TGTGCCAGCAGCCCGAGAGCGACGGACGGACAAGGGGTCAATGAGCAGTTCTTC.